This T cell receptor beta chain was identified in a study of blood T cell repertoires in COVID-19. Germline assignment: CDR1 SGHVS and CDR2 FQNEAQ. The germline V and J ends were trimmed by 3 bases and 9 bases, with 21 bases remaining between them. The CDR3 spans 16 residues. This clone was observed once. Sequenced by immunoSEQ multiplex PCR; TCRdb stores in-frame clones only, minus some. The profile shows about 150,000 clones, 80% to 90% of them singletons. The chain is built from TRBV7-8 and TRBJ2-1; possibly TRBD2 for D (6 bases). The sequencing input was PBMCs or T cells enriched from blood (not recorded which). The TCR was taken from a man aged 45-60 years who had recovered from COVID-19. CDR3 loop: CASSFGFGGRIGEQFF. In nucleotides, the CDR3 is TGTGCCAGCAGCTTCGGGTTCGGTGGGAGGATAGGTGAGCAGTTCTTC.